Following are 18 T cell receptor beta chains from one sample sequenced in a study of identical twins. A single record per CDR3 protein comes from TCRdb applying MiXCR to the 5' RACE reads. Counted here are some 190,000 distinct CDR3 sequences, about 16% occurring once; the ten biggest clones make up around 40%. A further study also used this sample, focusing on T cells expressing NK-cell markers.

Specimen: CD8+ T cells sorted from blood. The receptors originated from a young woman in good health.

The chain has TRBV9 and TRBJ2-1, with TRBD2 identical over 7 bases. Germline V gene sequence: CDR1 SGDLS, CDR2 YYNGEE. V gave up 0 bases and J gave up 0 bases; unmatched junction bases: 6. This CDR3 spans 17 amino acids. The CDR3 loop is CASSVDPSGTSYNEQFF. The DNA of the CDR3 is TGTGCCAGCAGCGTAGACCCCAGCGGGACCTCCTACAATGAGCAGTTCTTC.

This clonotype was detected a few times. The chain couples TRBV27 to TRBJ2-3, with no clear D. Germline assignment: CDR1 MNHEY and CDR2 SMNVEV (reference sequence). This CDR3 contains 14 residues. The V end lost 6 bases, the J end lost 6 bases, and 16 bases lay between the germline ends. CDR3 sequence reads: CASRAPGPRDTQYF. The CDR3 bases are TGTGCCAGCAGGGCGCCTGGACCCCGGGATACGCAGTATTTT.

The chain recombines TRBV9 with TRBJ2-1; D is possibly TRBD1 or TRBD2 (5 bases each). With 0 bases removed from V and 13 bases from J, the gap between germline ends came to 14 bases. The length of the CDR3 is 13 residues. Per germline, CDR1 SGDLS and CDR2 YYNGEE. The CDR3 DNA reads TGTGCCAGCAGCGTAGGGGACGTGTCCAGTCAGTTCTTC. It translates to CASSVGDVSSQFF.

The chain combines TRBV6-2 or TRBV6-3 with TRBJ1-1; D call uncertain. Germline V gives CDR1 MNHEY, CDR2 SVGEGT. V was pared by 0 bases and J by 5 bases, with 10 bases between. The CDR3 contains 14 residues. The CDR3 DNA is TGTGCCAGCAGTTACTCACGGGGTCGGACTGAAGCTTTCTTT. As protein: CASSYSRGRTEAFF.

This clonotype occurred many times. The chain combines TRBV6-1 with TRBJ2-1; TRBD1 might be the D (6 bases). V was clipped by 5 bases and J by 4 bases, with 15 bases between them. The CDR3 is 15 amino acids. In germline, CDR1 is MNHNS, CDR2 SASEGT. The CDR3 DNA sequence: TGTGCCAGCAGTCCCTACCGAGGGGGATACAATGAGCAGTTCTTC. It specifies CASSPYRGGYNEQFF.

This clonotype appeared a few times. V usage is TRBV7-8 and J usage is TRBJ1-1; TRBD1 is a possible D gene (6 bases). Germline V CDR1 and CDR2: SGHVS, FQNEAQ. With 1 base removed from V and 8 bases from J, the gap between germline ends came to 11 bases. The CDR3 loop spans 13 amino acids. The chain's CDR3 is CASSLDRAWEAFF. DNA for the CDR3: TGTGCCAGCAGCTTAGACAGGGCTTGGGAAGCTTTCTTT.

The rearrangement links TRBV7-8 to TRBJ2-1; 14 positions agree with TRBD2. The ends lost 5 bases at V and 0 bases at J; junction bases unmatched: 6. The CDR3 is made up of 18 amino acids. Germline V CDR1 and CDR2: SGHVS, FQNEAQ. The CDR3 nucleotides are TGTGCCAGCAGCCTGGGACTAGCGGGGGCCAGCTCCTACAATGAGCAGTTCTTC. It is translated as CASSLGLAGASSYNEQFF.

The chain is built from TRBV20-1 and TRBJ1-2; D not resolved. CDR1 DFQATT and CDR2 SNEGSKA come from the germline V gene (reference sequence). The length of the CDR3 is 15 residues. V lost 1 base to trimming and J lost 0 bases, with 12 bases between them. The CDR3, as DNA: TGCAGTGCTAGAGTAACCCGGACGGCTAACTATGGCTACACCTTC. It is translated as CSARVTRTANYGYTF.

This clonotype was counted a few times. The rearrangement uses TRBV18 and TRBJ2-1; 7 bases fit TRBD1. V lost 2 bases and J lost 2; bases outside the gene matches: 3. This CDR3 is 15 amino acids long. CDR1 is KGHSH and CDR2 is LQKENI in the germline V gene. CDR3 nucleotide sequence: TGTGCCAGCTCACCAACAGGGGACCCCTACAATGAGCAGTTCTTC. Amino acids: CASSPTGDPYNEQFF. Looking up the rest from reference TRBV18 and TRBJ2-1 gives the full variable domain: NAGVMQNPRHLVRRRGQEARLRCSPMKGHSHVYWYRQLPEEGLKFMVYLQKENIIDESGMPKERFSAEFPKEGPSILRIQQVVRGDSAAYFCASSPTGDPYNEQFFGPGTRLTVL.

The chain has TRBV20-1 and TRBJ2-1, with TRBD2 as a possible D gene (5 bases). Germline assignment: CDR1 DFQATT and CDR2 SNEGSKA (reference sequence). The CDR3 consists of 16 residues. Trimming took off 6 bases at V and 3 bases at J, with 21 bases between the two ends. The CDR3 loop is CSALASKSAVYNEQFF. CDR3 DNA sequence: TGCAGTGCGTTGGCTAGCAAATCCGCGGTCTACAATGAGCAGTTCTTC.

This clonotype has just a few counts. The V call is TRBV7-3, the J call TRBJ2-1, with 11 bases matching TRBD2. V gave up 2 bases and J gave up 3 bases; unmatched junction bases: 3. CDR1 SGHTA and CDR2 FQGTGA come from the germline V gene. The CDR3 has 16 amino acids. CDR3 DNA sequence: TGTGCCAGCAGCTTACGGCTAGCGGGGGGCTACAATGAGCAGTTCTTC. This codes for CASSLRLAGGYNEQFF.

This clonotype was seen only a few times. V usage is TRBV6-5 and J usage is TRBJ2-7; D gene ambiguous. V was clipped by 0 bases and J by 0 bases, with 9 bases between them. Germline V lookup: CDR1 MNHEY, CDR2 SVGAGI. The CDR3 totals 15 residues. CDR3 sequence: CASSYSRGRSYEQYF. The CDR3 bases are TGTGCCAGCAGTTACTCACGCGGTCGCTCCTACGAGCAGTACTTC.

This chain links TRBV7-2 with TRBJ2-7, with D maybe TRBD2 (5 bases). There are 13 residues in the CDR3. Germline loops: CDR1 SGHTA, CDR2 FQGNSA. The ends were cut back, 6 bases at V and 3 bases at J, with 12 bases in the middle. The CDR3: CASRLGDVYEQYF. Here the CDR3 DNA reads TGTGCCAGCAGACTAGGAGACGTCTACGAGCAGTACTTC.

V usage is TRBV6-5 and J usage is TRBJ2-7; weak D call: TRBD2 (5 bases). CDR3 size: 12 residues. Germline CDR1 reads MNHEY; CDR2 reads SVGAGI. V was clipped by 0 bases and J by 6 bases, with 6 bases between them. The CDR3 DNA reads TGTGCCAGCAGTTACTCTGCGGGCGAGCAGTACTTC. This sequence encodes CASSYSAGEQYF.

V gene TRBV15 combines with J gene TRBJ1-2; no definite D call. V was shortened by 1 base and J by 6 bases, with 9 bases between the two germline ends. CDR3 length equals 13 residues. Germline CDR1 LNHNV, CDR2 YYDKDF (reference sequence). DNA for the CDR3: TGTGCCACCAGCAGAGTTGACATGGATGGCTACACCTTC. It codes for CATSRVDMDGYTF.

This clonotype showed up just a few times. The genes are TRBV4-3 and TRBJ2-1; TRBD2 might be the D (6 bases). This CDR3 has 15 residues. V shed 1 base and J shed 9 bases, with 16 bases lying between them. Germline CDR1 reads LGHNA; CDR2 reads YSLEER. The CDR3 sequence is CASSQGITRGGEQFF. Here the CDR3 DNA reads TGCGCCAGCAGCCAAGGTATTACGCGGGGAGGTGAGCAGTTCTTC.

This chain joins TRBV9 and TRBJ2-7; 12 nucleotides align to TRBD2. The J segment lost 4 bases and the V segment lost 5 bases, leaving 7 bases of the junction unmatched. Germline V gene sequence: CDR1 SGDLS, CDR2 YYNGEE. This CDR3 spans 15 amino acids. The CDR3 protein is CASSETSGGSYEQYF. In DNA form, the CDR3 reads TGTGCCAGCAGTGAAACTAGCGGGGGGTCGTACGAGCAGTACTTC.

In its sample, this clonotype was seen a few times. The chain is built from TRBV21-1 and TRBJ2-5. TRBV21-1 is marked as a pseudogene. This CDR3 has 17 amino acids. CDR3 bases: TGTGCCAGCAGCAAAGCTCGTGGGTGGTTGGGCCAAGAGACCCAGTACTTC. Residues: CASSKARGWLGQETQYF.